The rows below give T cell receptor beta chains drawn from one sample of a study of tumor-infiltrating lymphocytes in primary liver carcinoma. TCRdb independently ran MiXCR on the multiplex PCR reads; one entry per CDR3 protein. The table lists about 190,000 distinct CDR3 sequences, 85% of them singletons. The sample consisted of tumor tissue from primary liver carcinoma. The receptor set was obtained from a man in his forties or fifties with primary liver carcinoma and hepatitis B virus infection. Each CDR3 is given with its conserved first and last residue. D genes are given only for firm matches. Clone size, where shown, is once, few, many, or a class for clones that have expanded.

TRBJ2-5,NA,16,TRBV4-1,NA,CDSSLEGELRQETQYF,TGCGACAGCAGCCTTGAGGGGGAGCTGCGTCAAGAGACCCAGTACTTC
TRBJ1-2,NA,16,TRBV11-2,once,CASCLDSVAYSRGYIF,TGTGCCAGCTGCTTAGACTCGGTAGCCTATTCTCGAGGCTACATCTTC
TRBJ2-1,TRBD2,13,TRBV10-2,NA,CASITGLAREQFF,TGCGCCAGCATCACGGGACTAGCTAGGGAGCAGTTTTTC
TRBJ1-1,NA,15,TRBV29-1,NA,CRGAPGWAMNTDAFF,TGCAGGGGGGCCCCAGGTTGGGCCATGAACACTGATGCTTTCTTC
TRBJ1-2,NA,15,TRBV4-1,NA,CANSPSTGPNYGYTF,TGCGCCAACAGCCCGTCCACTGGACCCAACTATGGTTACACCTTC
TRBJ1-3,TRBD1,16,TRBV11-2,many,CASSLLQGAGGNTIYF,TGTGCCAGCAGCTTACTACAGGGGGCGGGCGGAAACACCATATATTTT
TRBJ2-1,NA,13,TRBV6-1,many,CASKGRNYNERFF,TGTGCCAGCAAGGGGAGAAACTACAATGAGCGGTTCTTC
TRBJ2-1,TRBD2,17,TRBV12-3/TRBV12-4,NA,CVSTKNIPGLAANEQFF,TGTGTCAGCACCAAAAACATCCCGGGACTAGCGGCCAATGAGCAGTTCTTC
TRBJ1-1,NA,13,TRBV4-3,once,CASSLVGFTEAFF,TGCGCTAGCAGCCTCGTGGGGTTTACTGAAGCTTTCTTT
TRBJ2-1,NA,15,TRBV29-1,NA,CSVDLSRSNTNKQFF,TGCAGCGTCGATCTTTCTAGGTCCAATACTAATAAGCAGTTCTTC
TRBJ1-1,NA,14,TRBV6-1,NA,CASTTQGENTEAFF,TGTGCTAGCACTACACAGGGCGAGAACACTGAAGCTTTCTTT